The 8 T cell receptor beta chains in this list originate from one sample, sequenced in a study of T cell responses to AZD1222 COVID-19 vaccine. The method was immunoSEQ multiplex PCR; TCRdb's version includes in-frame clones alone and lacks a portion of them. The data show 80,000 to 130,000 clones, roughly 91% seen once. This specimen was peripheral blood, taken on day 0 of AZD1222 vaccination. These receptors all come from an adult in good health.

The chain employs TRBV28 and TRBJ2-3; 12 bases are shared with TRBD2. V lost 5 bases, J lost 5 bases, and 8 bases stayed unmatched. The CDR3 totals 16 residues. Germline CDR1 and CDR2: MDHEN and SYDVKM. The CDR3 reads CASSETSGRSVDTQYF. The CDR3 coding sequence is TGTGCCAGCAGTGAGACTAGCGGGAGATCTGTAGATACGCAGTATTTT.

This clone was observed once. Germline and junction disagree at one end, which may indicate a read error. The J gene is TRBJ1-4, the V gene TRBV28; weak D call: TRBD1 (5 bases). From germline, CDR1 is MDHEN and CDR2 SYDVKM. CDR3 length equals 13 residues. The CDR3 DNA reads TGTGCCAGCAGTTTAACAGGTACCCTCCGTTTTTTTTTC. This sequence encodes CASSLTGTLRFFF.

The chain employs TRBV21-1 and TRBJ1-5. TRBV21-1 is tagged as a pseudogene. The CDR3 runs to 15 residues. The chain's CDR3 is CASTPGGYSNQPQHF. The DNA of the CDR3 is TGTGCCAGCACCCCGGGGGGGTATAGCAATCAGCCCCAGCATTTT.

The CDR3 coding sequence is TGTGCCAGCAGCCTCAGCGGGGGGGCTCAAGAGACCCAGTACTTC. It translates to CASSLSGGAQETQYF. The V and J genes are TRBV7-9 and TRBJ2-5, with 10 bases identical to TRBD2. V shed 5 bases and J 2 bases; nucleotides not matched to a gene: 5. This CDR3 has 15 residues. The germline V gene has CDR1 SEHNR and CDR2 FQNEAQ (reference sequence).

This CDR3 reads CASSLGVTGDRSLHF. The CDR3 coding sequence is TGTGCCAGCAGTTTGGGGGTTACAGGGGATCGGTCCCTCCACTTT. The chain carries TRBV28 and TRBJ1-6; 7 bases map to TRBD1. J lost 14 bases, V lost 3 bases, and 13 bases had no gene match. Germline V CDR1 and CDR2: MDHEN, SYDVKM. CDR3 length: 15 amino acids.

The chain recombines TRBV3-1 (or the pseudogene TRBV3-2) with TRBJ2-7; the match to TRBD1 covers 7 bases. This CDR3 has 14 residues. Germline lookup yields CDR1 LGHDT and CDR2 YNNKEL (reference sequence). V dropped 2 bases and J dropped 6; count of bases not matched to a gene: 7. The CDR3 DNA sequence: TGTGCCAGCAGCCAATCGACAGGGATGGCCGAGCAGTACTTC. This codes for CASSQSTGMAEQYF.

The CDR3 DNA is TGTGCCAGTAGTGGCGGACAGGGGAGCACAGATACGCAGTATTTT. Encoded protein: CASSGGQGSTDTQYF. The chain recombines TRBV19 with TRBJ2-3; 9 nucleotides match TRBD1. Germline V gives CDR1 LNHDA, CDR2 SQIVND (reference sequence). V lost 5 bases, J lost 0 bases, and 3 bases stayed unmatched. CDR3 length: 15 amino acids.

The chain employs TRBV2 and TRBJ1-5; perhaps TRBD1 as D (6 bases). This CDR3 spans 15 amino acids. V was cut by 7 bases and J by 0 bases, with 13 bases left in between. Germline values: CDR1 SNHLY, CDR2 FYNNEI. This CDR3 is CASTFHRDSNQPQHF. In DNA, the CDR3 is TGTGCCAGCACCTTCCACAGGGATAGCAATCAGCCCCAGCATTTT.